What follows are 11 T cell receptor beta chains derived from one specimen sequenced in a study of OX40 agonist ivuxolimab in advanced cancers. Libraries were prepared by immunoSEQ multiplex PCR; TCRdb keeps only in-frame clonotypes and omits some of them. The table records about 60,000 clones, 75% to 90% of them present only once. The starting material was CD4+ or CD8+ T cells sorted from blood, obtained in a trial of the OX40 agonist ivuxolimab. The receptors stem from an adult with an advanced solid tumor such as melanoma, head and neck, liver or kidney cancer.

The chain joins TRBV19 to TRBJ1-1; 9 bases line up with TRBD1. The germline CDR1 and CDR2 sequences are LNHDA and SQIVND (reference sequence). V dropped 6 bases and J dropped 1; count of bases not matched to a gene: 6. This CDR3 is 15 amino acids long. CDR3 coding DNA: TGTGCCAGTAGCAGGACAGGGGTGGGGAACACTGAAGCTTTCTTT. It yields the protein CASSRTGVGNTEAFF.

The J gene is TRBJ2-5, the V gene TRBV9, with D unresolved. CDR1 is SGDLS, CDR2 YYNGEE, per germline. V lost 4 bases, J lost 1 base, and 14 bases lay in between. This CDR3 has 15 amino acids. The CDR3 bases are TGTGCCAGCAGCCCTCGGGTCGTTCCCCAAGAGACCCAGTACTTC. This codes for CASSPRVVPQETQYF.

The genes are TRBV28 and TRBJ2-3; D may be TRBD2 (6 bases). Trimming stripped 7 bases from V and 6 bases from J, with 14 bases between. This CDR3 contains 13 residues. CDR1 and CDR2 from the germline V gene are MDHEN and SYDVKM. The CDR3 sequence is CASKLGGVDTQYF. CDR3 in DNA: TGTGCCAGCAAACTGGGCGGGGTTGATACGCAGTATTTT.

CDR3 in amino acids: CASSYSGPDEKLFF. CDR3 nucleotides: TGTGCCAGCAGTTACTCGGGGCCCGATGAAAAACTGTTTTTT. The chain links TRBV6-5 to TRBJ1-4; tentatively, D is TRBD1 (5 bases). Trimming pared 0 bases from V and 6 bases from J, leaving 8 bases between. CDR1 MNHEY and CDR2 SVGAGI come from the germline V gene. The CDR3 sequence is 14 residues long.

This clone was found a few times. The rearrangement uses TRBV2 and TRBJ1-5; D possibly corresponds to TRBD1 (6 bases). The germline V and J ends were trimmed by 5 bases and 5 bases, with 13 bases remaining between them. Per the germline V gene, CDR1 is SNHLY and CDR2 is FYNNEI. The CDR3 extends over 14 amino acids. The CDR3 DNA sequence: TGTGCCAGCAGTATCGACCAGGGGCATCAGCCCCAGCATTTT. It codes for CASSIDQGHQPQHF.

The chain combines TRBV6-7 with TRBJ1-2; 11 positions match TRBD1. TRBV6-7 is noted as an ORF with a role that remains uncertain. Trimming removed 4 bases from V and 7 bases from J; junction bases left unmatched: 5. The CDR3 covers 14 residues. CDR3 DNA: TGTGCCAGCAGTTCCCGGACAGGGGGCTGTGGCTACACCTTC. Translating gives CASSSRTGGCGYTF.

The genes are TRBV2 and TRBJ2-3; either TRBD1 or TRBD2 may supply D (6 bases each). CDR1 and CDR2 from the germline V gene are SNHLY and FYNNEI. This CDR3 is 11 amino acids long. V was shortened by 6 bases and J by 8 bases, with 9 bases between the two germline ends. The CDR3 is CASSRGGTQYF. CDR3 bases: TGTGCCAGCAGCAGGGGAGGTACGCAGTATTTT.

This clone appeared a few times. J is TRBJ1-5 and V is TRBV11-1; D possibly corresponds to TRBD1 (6 bases). V was pared by 6 bases and J by 6 bases, with 12 bases between. The CDR3 contains 13 residues. CDR1 and CDR2 from the germline V gene are SGHAT and FQDESV (reference sequence). This CDR3 is CASRNRVGQPQHF. The DNA for the CDR3 is TGTGCCAGCAGAAACAGGGTAGGTCAGCCCCAGCATTTT.

J is TRBJ1-5 and V is TRBV5-5; 10 nucleotides match TRBD1. Germline V CDR1 and CDR2: SGHKS, YYEKEE (reference sequence). The V segment lost 3 bases and the J segment 3 bases; nucleotides outside the gene matches: 9. The CDR3 is 17 residues long. The CDR3 reads CASSSGGTGASNQPQHF. CDR3 coding DNA: TGTGCCAGCAGCTCGGGAGGGACAGGGGCCTCCAATCAGCCCCAGCATTTT.

CDR3 region: CASSYMETQYF. DNA of the CDR3: TGTGCCAGCAGTTACATGGAGACCCAGTACTTC. The rearrangement links TRBV6-5 to TRBJ2-5; D ambiguous. Trimming cost V 2 bases and J 5 bases, with 3 bases left between them. From germline, CDR1 is MNHEY and CDR2 SVGAGI. The CDR3 length is 11 residues.

The rearrangement links TRBV6-5 to TRBJ2-3, with 10 positions matching TRBD1. Per germline, CDR1 MNHEY and CDR2 SVGAGI. V lost 2 bases and J lost 1; bases outside the gene matches: 0. CDR3 length: 15 residues. The chain's CDR3 is CASSYGTGGTDTQYF. As DNA, the CDR3 is TGTGCCAGCAGTTACGGGACAGGGGGCACAGATACGCAGTATTTT.